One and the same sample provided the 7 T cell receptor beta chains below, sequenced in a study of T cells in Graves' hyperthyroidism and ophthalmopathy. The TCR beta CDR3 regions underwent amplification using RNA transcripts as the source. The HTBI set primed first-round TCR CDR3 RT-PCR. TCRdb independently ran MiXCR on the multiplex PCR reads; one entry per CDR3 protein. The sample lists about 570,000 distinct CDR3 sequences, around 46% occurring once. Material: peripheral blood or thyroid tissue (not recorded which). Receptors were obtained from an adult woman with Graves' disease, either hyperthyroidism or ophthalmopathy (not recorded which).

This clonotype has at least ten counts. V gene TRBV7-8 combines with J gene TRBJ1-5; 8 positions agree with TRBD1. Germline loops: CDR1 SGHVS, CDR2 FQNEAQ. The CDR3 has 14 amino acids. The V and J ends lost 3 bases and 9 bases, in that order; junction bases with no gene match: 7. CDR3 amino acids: CASSLDRVGWPQHF. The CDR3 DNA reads TGTGCCAGCAGCTTGGACAGGGTTGGGTGGCCCCAGCATTTT.

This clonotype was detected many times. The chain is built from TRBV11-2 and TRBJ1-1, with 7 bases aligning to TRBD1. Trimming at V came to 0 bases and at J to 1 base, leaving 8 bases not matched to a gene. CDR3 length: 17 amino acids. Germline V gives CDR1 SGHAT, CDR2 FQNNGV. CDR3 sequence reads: CASSLDSLQGWNTEAFF. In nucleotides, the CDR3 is TGTGCCAGCAGCTTAGATTCCCTACAGGGGTGGAACACTGAAGCTTTCTTT.

CDR3 DNA: TGTGCCAGCAGTGATAGGGCTAAAACTGAAGCTTTCTTT. Protein: CASSDRAKTEAFF. This rearrangement joins TRBV2 to TRBJ1-1; no reliable D call. Germline loops: CDR1 SNHLY, CDR2 FYNNEI. Trimming pared 3 bases from V and 5 bases from J, leaving 10 bases between. The CDR3 extends over 13 amino acids.

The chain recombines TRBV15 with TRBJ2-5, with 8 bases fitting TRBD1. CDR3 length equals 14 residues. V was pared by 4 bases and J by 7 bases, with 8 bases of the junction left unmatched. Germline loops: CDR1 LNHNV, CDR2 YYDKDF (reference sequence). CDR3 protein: CATSKGTGGGTQYF. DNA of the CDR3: TGTGCCACCAGCAAGGGGACAGGAGGAGGGACCCAGTACTTC.

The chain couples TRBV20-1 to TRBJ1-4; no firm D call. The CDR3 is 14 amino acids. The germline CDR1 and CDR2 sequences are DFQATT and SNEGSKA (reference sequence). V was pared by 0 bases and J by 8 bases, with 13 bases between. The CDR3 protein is CSARDPEYAEKLFF. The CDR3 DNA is TGCAGTGCTAGAGATCCGGAGTACGCGGAAAAACTGTTTTTT.

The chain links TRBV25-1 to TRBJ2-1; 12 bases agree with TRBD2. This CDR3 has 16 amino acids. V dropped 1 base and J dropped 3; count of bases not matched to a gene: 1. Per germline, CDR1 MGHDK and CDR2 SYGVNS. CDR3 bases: TGTGCCAGCAGTGAATGGACTAGCGGGGACTACAATGAGCAGTTCTTC. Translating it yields CASSEWTSGDYNEQFF. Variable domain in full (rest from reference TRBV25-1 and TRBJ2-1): EADIYQTPRYLVIGTGKKITLECSQTMGHDKMYWYQQDPGMELHLIHYSYGVNSTEKGDLSSESTVSRIRTEHFPLTLESARPSHTSQYLCASSEWTSGDYNEQFFGPGTRLTVL.

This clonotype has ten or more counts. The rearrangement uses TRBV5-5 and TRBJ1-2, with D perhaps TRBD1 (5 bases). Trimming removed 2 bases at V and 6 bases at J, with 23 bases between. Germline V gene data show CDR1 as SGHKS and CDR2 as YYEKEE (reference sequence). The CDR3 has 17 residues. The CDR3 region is CASSLNPRDGFRNGYTF. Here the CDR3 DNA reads TGTGCCAGCAGCTTAAACCCTCGGGACGGATTCCGGAATGGCTACACCTTC.